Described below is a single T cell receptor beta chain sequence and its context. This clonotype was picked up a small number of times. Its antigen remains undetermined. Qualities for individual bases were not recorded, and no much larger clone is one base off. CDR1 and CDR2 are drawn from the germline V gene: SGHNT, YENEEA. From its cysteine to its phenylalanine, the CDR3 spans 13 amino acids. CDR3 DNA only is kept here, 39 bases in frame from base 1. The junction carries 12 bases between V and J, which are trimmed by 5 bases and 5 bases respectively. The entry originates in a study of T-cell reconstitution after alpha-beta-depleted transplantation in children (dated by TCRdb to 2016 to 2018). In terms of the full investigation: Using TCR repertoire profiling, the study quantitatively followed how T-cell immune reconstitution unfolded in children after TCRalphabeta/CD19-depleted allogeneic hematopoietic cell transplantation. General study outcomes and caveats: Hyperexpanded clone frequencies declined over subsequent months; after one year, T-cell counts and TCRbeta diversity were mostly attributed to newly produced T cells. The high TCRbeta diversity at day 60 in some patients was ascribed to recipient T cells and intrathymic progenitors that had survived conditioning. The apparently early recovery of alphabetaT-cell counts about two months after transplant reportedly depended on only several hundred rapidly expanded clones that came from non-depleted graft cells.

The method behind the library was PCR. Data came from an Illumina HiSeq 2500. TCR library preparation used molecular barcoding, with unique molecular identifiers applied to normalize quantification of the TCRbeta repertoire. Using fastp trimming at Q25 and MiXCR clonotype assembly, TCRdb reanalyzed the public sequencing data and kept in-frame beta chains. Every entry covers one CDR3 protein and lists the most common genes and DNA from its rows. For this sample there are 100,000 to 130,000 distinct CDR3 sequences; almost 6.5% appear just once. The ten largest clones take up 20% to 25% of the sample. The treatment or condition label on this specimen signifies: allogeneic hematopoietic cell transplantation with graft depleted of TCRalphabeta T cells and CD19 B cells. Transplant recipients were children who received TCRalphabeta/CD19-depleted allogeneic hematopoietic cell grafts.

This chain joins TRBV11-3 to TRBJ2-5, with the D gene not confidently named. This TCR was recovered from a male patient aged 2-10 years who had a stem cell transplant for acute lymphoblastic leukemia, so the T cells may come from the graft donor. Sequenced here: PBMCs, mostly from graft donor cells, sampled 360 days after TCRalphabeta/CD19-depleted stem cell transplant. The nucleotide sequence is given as TGTGCCAGCAGCCCCGGGCTAGGTGAGACCCAGTACTTC. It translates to CASSPGLGETQYF.